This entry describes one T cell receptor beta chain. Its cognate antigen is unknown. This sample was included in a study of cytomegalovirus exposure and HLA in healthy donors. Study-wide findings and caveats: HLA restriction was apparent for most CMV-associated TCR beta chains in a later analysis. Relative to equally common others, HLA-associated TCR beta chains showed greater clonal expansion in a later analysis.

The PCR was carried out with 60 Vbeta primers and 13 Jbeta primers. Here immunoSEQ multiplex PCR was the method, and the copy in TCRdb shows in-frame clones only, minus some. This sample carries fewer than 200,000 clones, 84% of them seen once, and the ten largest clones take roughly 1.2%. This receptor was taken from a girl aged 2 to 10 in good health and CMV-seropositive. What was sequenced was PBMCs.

The CDR3 nucleotides read TGTGCCAGCAGGTCCAGGGTTGAGCAGTACTTC. Translated: CASRSRVEQYF. V is TRBV28 and J is TRBJ2-7, with D possibly being TRBD1 (5 bases). The CDR3 is 11 amino acids. CDR1 MDHEN and CDR2 SYDVKM come from the germline V gene. Trimming pared 6 bases from V and 7 bases from J, leaving 10 bases between.